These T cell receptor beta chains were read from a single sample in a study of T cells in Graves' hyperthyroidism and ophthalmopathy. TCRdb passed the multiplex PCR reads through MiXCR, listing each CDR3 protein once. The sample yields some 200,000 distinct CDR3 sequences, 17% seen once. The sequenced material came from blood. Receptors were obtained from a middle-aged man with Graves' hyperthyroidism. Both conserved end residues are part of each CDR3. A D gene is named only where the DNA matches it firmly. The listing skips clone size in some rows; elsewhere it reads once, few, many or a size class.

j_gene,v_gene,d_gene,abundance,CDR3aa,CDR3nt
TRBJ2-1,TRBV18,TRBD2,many,CASSPLGLAVSYNEQFF,TGTGCCAGCTCACCACTTGGACTAGCGGTCTCCTACAATGAGCAGTTCTTC
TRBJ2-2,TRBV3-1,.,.,CASSQDTGSGGELFF,TGTGCCAGCAGCCAAGACACGGGAAGCGGGGGGGAGCTGTTTTTT
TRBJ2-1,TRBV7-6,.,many,CASSLVASSYNEQFF,TGTGCCAGCAGCTTAGTCGCTAGCTCCTACAATGAGCAGTTCTTC
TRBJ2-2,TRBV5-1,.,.,CASSQAQISGELFF,TGCGCCAGCAGCCAAGCCCAAATATCCGGGGAGCTGTTTTTT
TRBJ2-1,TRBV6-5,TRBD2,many,CASSYGAGGDEQFF,TGTGCCAGCAGTTACGGGGCGGGAGGGGATGAGCAGTTCTTC
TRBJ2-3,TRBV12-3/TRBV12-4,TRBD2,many,CASSLDLAGDDTQYF,TGTGCCAGCAGTCTTGACCTGGCGGGGGATGATACGCAGTATTTT
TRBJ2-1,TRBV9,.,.,CASSVRLNDYNEQFF,TGTGCCAGCAGCGTAAGACTGAACGACTACAATGAGCAGTTCTTC
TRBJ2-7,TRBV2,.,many,CASRPQGYEQYF,TGTGCCAGCAGGCCACAGGGTTACGAGCAGTACTTC
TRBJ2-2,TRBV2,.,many,CASKPGLDTGELFF,TGTGCCAGTAAACCGGGACTCGACACCGGGGAGCTGTTTTTT
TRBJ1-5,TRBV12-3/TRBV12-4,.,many,CASSTQNQPQHF,TGTGCCAGCAGTACCCAGAATCAGCCCCAGCATTTT
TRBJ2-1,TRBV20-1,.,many,CSANGEAVDYNEQFF,TGCAGTGCTAATGGGGAGGCTGTAGACTACAATGAGCAGTTCTTC
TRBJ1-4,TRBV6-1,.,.,CASSKQGELVKLFF,TGTGCCAGCAGTAAGCAGGGAGAATTGGTAAAACTGTTTTTT
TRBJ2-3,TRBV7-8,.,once,CASSLRPPRGLADTQYF,TGTGCCAGCAGCCTCAGACCCCCCAGGGGTTTAGCAGATACGCAGTATTTT
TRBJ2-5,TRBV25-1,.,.,CASSTGGGGETQYF,TGTGCCAGCAGCACAGGGGGCGGGGGGGAGACCCAGTACTTC
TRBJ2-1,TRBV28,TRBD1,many,CASRPGQVRGNEQFF,TGTGCCAGCAGACCTGGACAGGTTAGAGGCAATGAGCAGTTCTTC
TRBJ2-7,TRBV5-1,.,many,CASSRQRSYEQYF,TGCGCCAGCAGTAGACAGCGATCCTACGAGCAGTACTTC
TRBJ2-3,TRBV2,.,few,CASRSKQALDTQYF,TGTGCCAGCAGGTCAAAACAGGCTCTAGATACGCAGTATTTT
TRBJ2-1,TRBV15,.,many,CATSRDRNYNEQFF,TGTGCCACCAGCAGAGATCGGAATTACAATGAGCAGTTCTTC
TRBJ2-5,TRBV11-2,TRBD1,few,CASSKTGGQETQYF,TGTGCCAGCAGCAAGACAGGGGGGCAAGAGACCCAGTACTTC
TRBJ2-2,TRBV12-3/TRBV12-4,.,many,CASRPQGRTGELFF,TGTGCCAGCAGACCACAGGGTCGGACCGGGGAGCTGTTTTTT
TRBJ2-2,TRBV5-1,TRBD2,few,CASSLDPGLAVTGELFF,TGCGCCAGCAGCTTGGACCCGGGACTAGCCGTTACCGGGGAGCTGTTTTTT
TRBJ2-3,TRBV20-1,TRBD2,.,CSASHSHLGGRASSTDTQYF,TGCAGTGCTTCCCACTCTCACCTGGGCGGGAGGGCCTCTAGCACAGATACGCAGTATTTT
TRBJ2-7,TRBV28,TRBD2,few,CASSFTGGPSEQYF,TGTGCCAGCAGTTTTACGGGAGGGCCGTCTGAGCAGTACTTC
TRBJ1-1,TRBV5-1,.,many,CASSLGPDLLKRNTEAFF,TGCGCCAGCAGCTTGGGGCCCGACTTACTAAAAAGGAACACTGAAGCTTTCTTT
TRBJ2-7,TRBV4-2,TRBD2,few,CASSQPGLAGETYEQYF,TGTGCCAGCAGCCAGCCAGGACTAGCGGGAGAAACATACGAGCAGTACTTC
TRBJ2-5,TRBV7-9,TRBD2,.,CASSGRVWTIAGGQETQYF,TGTGCCAGCAGCGGACGCGTTTGGACTATAGCGGGTGGTCAAGAGACCCAGTACTTC
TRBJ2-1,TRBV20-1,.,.,CSAIELSEQFF,TGCAGTGCTATAGAGTTGAGTGAGCAGTTCTTC
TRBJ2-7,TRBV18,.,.,CASSPGQLSYEQYF,TGTGCCAGCTCACCGGGACAACTCTCCTACGAGCAGTACTTC
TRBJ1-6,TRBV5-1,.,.,CASSLEQSPNSPLHF,TGCGCCAGCAGCTTGGAGCAGTCCCCAAATTCACCCCTCCACTTT
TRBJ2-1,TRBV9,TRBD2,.,CASSVLAGEGYNEQFF,TGTGCCAGCAGCGTCCTAGCGGGAGAAGGCTACAATGAGCAGTTCTTC
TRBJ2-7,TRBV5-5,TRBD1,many,CASSLAGTEAYEQYF,TGTGCCAGCAGCTTGGCCGGGACAGAGGCCTACGAGCAGTACTTC
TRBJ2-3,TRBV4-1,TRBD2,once,CASSKKGEGSTDTQYF,TGCGCCAGCAGCAAAAAAGGGGAGGGATCCACAGATACGCAGTATTTT
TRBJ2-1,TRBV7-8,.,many,CASSSSFIGSSYNEQFF,TGTGCCAGCAGTTCCTCCTTCATAGGGAGCTCCTACAATGAGCAGTTCTTC
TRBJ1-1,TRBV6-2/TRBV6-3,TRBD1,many,CASSLTLFDRGQGAFF,TGTGCCAGCAGCCTCACCCTCTTCGACAGGGGCCAGGGGGCTTTCTTT
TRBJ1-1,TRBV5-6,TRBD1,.,CASSLYSRGGTEAFF,TGTGCCAGCAGCTTATACTCCAGGGGGGGAACTGAAGCTTTCTTT
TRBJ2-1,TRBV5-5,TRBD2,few,CASSLLARPNARGNEQFF,TGTGCCAGCAGCTTACTAGCGAGACCTAACGCACGAGGCAATGAGCAGTTCTTC
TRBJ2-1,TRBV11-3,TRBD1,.,CASSFDQGAYNEQFF,TGTGCCAGCAGCTTTGATCAGGGGGCCTACAATGAGCAGTTCTTC
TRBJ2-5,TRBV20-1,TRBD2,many,CSARDQAGLAETQYF,TGCAGTGCTAGAGACCAGGCCGGACTAGCTGAGACCCAGTACTTC
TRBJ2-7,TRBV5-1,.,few,CASSSIYYEQYF,TGCGCCAGCAGCTCCATCTACTACGAGCAGTACTTC
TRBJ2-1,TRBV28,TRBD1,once,CASSFYRGHNEQFF,TGTGCCAGCAGTTTTTACAGGGGACACAATGAGCAGTTCTTC
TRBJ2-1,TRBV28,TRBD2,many,CASRPGLAGIEQFF,TGTGCCAGCAGACCGGGACTAGCGGGTATAGAGCAGTTCTTC
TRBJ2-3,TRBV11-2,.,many,CASSFAATDTQYF,TGTGCCAGCAGCTTCGCCGCCACAGATACGCAGTATTTT
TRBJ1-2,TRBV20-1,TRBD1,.,CSARTGTGVGGYTF,TGCAGTGCTAGGACCGGGACAGGGGTGGGTGGCTACACCTTC
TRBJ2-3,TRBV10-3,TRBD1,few,CAISDPTGFKLDTQYF,TGTGCCATCAGTGATCCGACAGGGTTCAAACTAGATACGCAGTATTTT